What follows are 2 T cell receptor beta chains derived from one specimen sequenced in a study of CD8 T cells in ankylosing spondylitis. MiXCR, applied by TCRdb to the 5' RACE reads, yields one record per CDR3 protein. Among some 130,000 distinct CDR3 sequences listed, about 7.3% were seen once. The sequenced material came from blood, either unsorted or a sorted T cell fraction (not recorded which). Receptors were obtained from a female donor with ankylosing spondylitis or in good health (not recorded which).

This clonotype was seen ten or more times. The chain couples TRBV12-3 or TRBV12-4 to TRBJ2-5; D is unclear. Trimming pared 0 bases from V and 0 bases from J, leaving 14 bases between. The CDR3 totals 17 residues. CDR3 protein: CASSLALMEGDQETQYF. CDR3 nucleotides: TGTGCCAGCAGTTTAGCGCTCATGGAAGGTGACCAAGAGACCCAGTACTTC.

This clonotype was recorded many times. The CDR3 DNA reads TGTGCCAGCAGTTTGGACAAGGTAGGGTCCGAGCAGTACTTC. Amino acids: CASSLDKVGSEQYF. The chain is built from TRBV6-5 and TRBJ2-7; D possibly corresponds to TRBD1 (5 bases). CDR3 length: 14 residues. Germline V gene data show CDR1 as MNHEY and CDR2 as SVGAGI. With 4 bases removed from V and 6 bases from J, the gap between germline ends came to 16 bases.